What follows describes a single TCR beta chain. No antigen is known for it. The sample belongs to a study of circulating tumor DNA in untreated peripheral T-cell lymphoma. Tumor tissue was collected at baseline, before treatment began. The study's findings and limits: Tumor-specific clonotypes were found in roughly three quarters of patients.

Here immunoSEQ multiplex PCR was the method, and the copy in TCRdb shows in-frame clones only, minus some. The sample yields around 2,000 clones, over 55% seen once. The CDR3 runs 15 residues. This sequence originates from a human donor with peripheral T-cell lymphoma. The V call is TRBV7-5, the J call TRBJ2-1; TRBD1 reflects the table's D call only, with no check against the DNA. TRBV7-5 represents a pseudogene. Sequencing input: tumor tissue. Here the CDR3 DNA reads TGTGCCAGCAGCTTAGGACAGTTGTATTACAATGAGCAGTTCTTC. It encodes CASSLGQLYYNEQFF.